In this sample, the clone carrying this T cell receptor beta chain turned up many times. Its antigen is unknown. This record belongs to a study of spatial heterogeneity in lung cancer. General study results and limits: More often at tumor resection than at routine follow-up, ubiquitous expanded tumor TCRs were detected in the blood.

Every individual TCR cDNA molecule carried its own unique molecular identifier, which allowed correction of PCR and sequencing errors. TCRdb recomputed calls from the 5' RACE reads with MiXCR, one row per CDR3 protein. The data show 85,000 to 100,000 distinct CDR3 sequences, about 12% seen once. Trimming left V 0 bases short and J 6 bases short, with 12 bases between. Germline V lookup: CDR1 LGHDT, CDR2 YNNKEL (reference sequence). CDR3 length equals 14 residues. Time point indicated: sample taken at primary tumor resection. Tumor, nontumor lung or frozen PBMC supplied whole RNA that was sequenced unsorted. The cohort: some 73 early-stage, untreated non-small cell lung cancer patients.

The material sequenced was PBMCs, taken at surgery. The gene calls are TRBV3-1 and TRBJ2-7; D gene uncertain. The receptor was isolated from a male donor with early-stage non-small cell lung cancer. CDR3 sequence (DNA): TGTGCCAGCAGCCAAGATGGTTGGTATGGCGAGCAGTACTTC. It translates to CASSQDGWYGEQYF.